This TCR beta chain emerged from a study of blood T cell repertoires in COVID-19. V lost 7 bases and J lost 0, with 13 bases in between. The CDR3 has 15 residues. Per the germline V gene, CDR1 is SNHLY and CDR2 is FYNNEI. Generated by immunoSEQ multiplex PCR, the TCRdb table keeps only in-frame clones and is missing some. The sample lists about 63,000 clones, roughly 80% seen once, with about 3.8% in the top ten. Source material: PBMCs or T cells enriched from blood (not recorded which). The chain joins TRBV2 to TRBJ1-5; the D gene is possibly TRBD1 (5 bases). This receptor was identified in a woman in her forties with acute COVID-19. CDR3 bases: TGTGCCAGCACGACAGAGTTCTATAGCAATCAGCCCCAGCATTTT. The encoded protein is CASTTEFYSNQPQHF.